This TCR beta chain is from a study of pediatric ulcerative colitis. This CDR3 has 13 residues. V was shortened by 0 bases and J by 6 bases, with 6 bases between the two germline ends. CDR1 and CDR2 (germline): LNHNV, YYDKDF (reference sequence). Rectal tissue came from one to two pinch biopsies taken at colonoscopy. Profiling relied on immunoSEQ multiplex PCR, and the TCRdb table lists in-frame clones only, not all of them. The repertoire includes tens of thousands of clones, roughly 81% of them detected once, and approximately 1% sits in the top ten. The sequence was collected from a boy aged 5-17 years with mild ulcerative colitis. Sequencing was performed on gut tissue. The V gene is TRBV15, the J gene TRBJ2-1; no reliable D call. The DNA for the CDR3 is TGTGCCACCAGCAGAGAGTGGGTCAATGAGCAGTTCTTC. This encodes CATSREWVNEQFF.